This T cell receptor beta chain was profiled in a study of T-cell memory formation after mild COVID-19. Study background: TCR clustering was largely donor specific. Overall study findings and caveats: Most CD4+ clones that shrank were in CM and EM, while CD8+ ones turned up in EMRA. The pre-infection memory compartment contained some responding clones, suggesting cross-reactive memory joined.

5'RACE, which relied on constant-segment primers, yielded TCR alpha and TCR beta cDNA libraries carrying sample barcodes and UMIs. TCRdb fed the 5' RACE reads into MiXCR, producing one record per CDR3 protein. The sample contains 250,000 or so distinct CDR3 sequences, more than 15% of which appear only once. In this sample, this clonotype turned up a few times. Its antigen is undetermined. This receptor was taken from a young man who had mild COVID-19 (a few samples of this study predate the infection). Cell type and time point are not known. The sequencing input was PBMCs or a T cell subset sorted from them (not recorded which).

The CDR3 region is CASSLVAGASTDTQYF. The CDR3 nucleotides read TGTGCCAGCAGCTTAGTAGCGGGGGCCAGCACAGATACGCAGTATTTT. The chain combines TRBV7-6 with TRBJ2-3, with TRBD2 matching 9 bases. V shed 1 base and J 0 bases; nucleotides not matched to a gene: 2. The CDR3 is made up of 16 amino acids. The germline CDR1 and CDR2 sequences are SGHVS and FNYEAQ.